This T cell receptor (beta chain) comes out of a study of cytotoxic CD8 clonotypes in ibrutinib-treated CLL. The study, taken as a whole, reports: In comparison with age-matched healthy donors, baseline clonality was higher and tracked circulating CD8+ T-cell counts.

The method was immunoSEQ multiplex PCR; TCRdb's version includes in-frame clones alone and lacks a portion of them. This table holds about 140,000 clones, 80% found once. Germline values: CDR1 SNHLY, CDR2 FYNNEI. V lost 3 bases, J lost 3 bases, and 8 bases stayed unmatched. This CDR3 contains 17 residues. As for this clone: The antigen remains unidentified.

The source of this sequence is a human donor with chronic lymphocytic leukemia. The chain recombines TRBV2 with TRBJ2-7; 13 bases align to TRBD2. This specimen consisted of PBMCs, obtained after 36 months of ibrutinib treatment. The CDR3 loop is CASSDRLAGGRGYEQYF. The DNA of the CDR3 is TGTGCCAGCAGTGATCGACTAGCGGGAGGTCGAGGCTACGAGCAGTACTTC.